Listed below are T cell receptor beta chains from one sample, sequenced in a study of radiotherapy plus CTLA-4 blockade in lung cancer. Assay used: immunoSEQ multiplex PCR; TCRdb lists only in-frame clones, some missing. The profile shows about 50,000 clones, approximately 70% of them singletons. The sample here was peripheral blood, taken from a patient treated with radiotherapy plus ipilimumab. The origin of the receptors is a human donor with non-small cell lung cancer who had a complete response to radiotherapy plus ipilimumab. Both conserved end residues are part of each CDR3. D genes are given only for firm matches. The size of a clone is reported for some rows only, either as once, few or many, or as a class for expanded clones.

d_gene	v_gene	j_gene	abundance	CDR3nt	CDR3aa
TRBD1	TRBV13	TRBJ2-1	.	TGTGCCAGCAGCTTAGCGACAGGGATGTCCTACAATGAGCAGTTCTTC	CASSLATGMSYNEQFF
.	TRBV7-8	TRBJ2-2	.	TGTGCCAGCAGCTTAGCACACATCCCCGCGAACACCGGGGAGCTGTTTTTT	CASSLAHIPANTGELFF
.	TRBV27	TRBJ1-2	.	TGTGCCAGCAGTTTAACCAGTCAGTATGGCTACACCTTC	CASSLTSQYGYTF
.	TRBV9	TRBJ2-1	.	TGTGCCAGCAGTCCTCTAGGGCGGGGTACCTACAATGAGCAGTTCTTC	CASSPLGRGTYNEQFF
TRBD2	TRBV27	TRBJ2-7	.	TGTGCCAGCAGTCTTAAGGGCGGGAGAAGGTACGAGCAGTACTTC	CASSLKGGRRYEQYF
.	TRBV6-5	TRBJ1-1	.	TGTGCCAGCAGTTACAGGAGGTTCATGAACACTGAAGCTTTCTTT	CASSYRRFMNTEAFF
TRBD1	TRBV4-1	TRBJ2-1	.	TGCGCCAGCAGCCAAGATCCCACTAGACGGGACAGGGGCGCAATCAATGAGCAGTTCTTC	CASSQDPTRRDRGAINEQFF
TRBD2	TRBV5-1	TRBJ2-5	.	TGCGCCAGCAGCTTGTGGCTAGCGGGGGAAGAGACCCAGTACTTC	CASSLWLAGEETQYF
.	TRBV5-5	TRBJ2-2	.	TGTGCCAGCTCCGTTCGGCCGGGGGTATACACCGGGGAGCTGTTTTTT	CASSVRPGVYTGELFF
TRBD1	TRBV25-1	TRBJ1-2	.	TGTGCCAGCAGTGAATTGGGGACAGGGGCACCCGGACGTGGCTACACCTTC	CASSELGTGAPGRGYTF
.	TRBV11-2	TRBJ1-3	.	TGTGCCAGCAGCTGGGGCTCGCCAGGGGAGTTGGGCTCTGGAAACACCATATATTTT	CASSWGSPGELGSGNTIYF
TRBD1	TRBV5-1	TRBJ2-5	few	TGCGCCAGCAGCAGGGGGACAGGGGGAGGGGAGACCCAGTACTTC	CASSRGTGGGETQYF
.	TRBV7-8	TRBJ1-3	.	TGTGCCAGCAGCTACGCACCCGGGGGGGGAAACACCATATATTTT	CASSYAPGGGNTIYF